This TCR beta chain was recorded in a study of T-cell reconstitution after alpha-beta-depleted transplantation in children. This sample's TCRbeta library carried unique molecular identifier barcodes. TCRdb reprocessed the PCR reads via MiXCR and lists one record per CDR3 protein. The sample has around 680,000 distinct CDR3 sequences; roughly 15% are singletons. CDR1 is SGHRS and CDR2 is YFSETQ in the germline V gene. The CDR3 contains 18 residues. V lost 2 bases to trimming and J lost 3 bases, with 22 bases between them. This chain connects TRBV5-1 to TRBJ2-3; possibly TRBD1 for D (6 bases). The sequence was obtained from a human donor who donated a stem cell graft to a child with acute myeloid leukemia. Sequences were derived from PBMCs from the stem cell graft donor, sampled from the stem cell graft. The CDR3 DNA reads as TGCGCCAGCAGCTTAGGCCTTCCCACTCCAGGGGTGACAGATACGCAGTATTTT. The encoded protein is CASSLGLPTPGVTDTQYF.